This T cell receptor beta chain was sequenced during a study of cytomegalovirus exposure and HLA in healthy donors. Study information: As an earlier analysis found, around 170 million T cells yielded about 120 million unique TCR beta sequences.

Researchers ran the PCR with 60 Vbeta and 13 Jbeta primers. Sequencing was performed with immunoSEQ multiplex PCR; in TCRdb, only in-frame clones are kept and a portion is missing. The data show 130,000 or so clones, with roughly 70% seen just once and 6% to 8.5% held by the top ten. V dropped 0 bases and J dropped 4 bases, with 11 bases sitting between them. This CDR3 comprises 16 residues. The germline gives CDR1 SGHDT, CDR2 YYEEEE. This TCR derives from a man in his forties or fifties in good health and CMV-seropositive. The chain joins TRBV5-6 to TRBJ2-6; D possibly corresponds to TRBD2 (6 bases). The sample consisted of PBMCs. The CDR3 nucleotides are TGTGCCAGCAGCTTGGGCCCGGGGGTCGGGGCCAACGTCCTGACTTTC. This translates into CASSLGPGVGANVLTF.